These 10 T cell receptor beta chains share one sample of origin, sequenced in a study of blood T cell repertoires in COVID-19. Sequenced by immunoSEQ multiplex PCR; TCRdb stores in-frame clones only, minus some. The data hold 150,000 to 200,000 clones, with about 90% observed a single time. Sequencing used peripheral blood. These receptors all come from a man aged 60 to 69 with acute or convalescent COVID-19.

V usage is TRBV7-2 and J usage is TRBJ2-7; weak D call: TRBD2 (6 bases). The CDR3 is 15 residues long. V was clipped by 5 bases and J by 3 bases, with 17 bases between them. The germline CDR1 and CDR2 sequences are SGHTA and FQGNSA. The CDR3 nucleotides read TGTGCCAGCAGCCTAGGAGCGAGCGGGTTCTACGAGCAGTACTTC. Amino acid sequence: CASSLGASGFYEQYF.

The chain carries TRBV4-1 and TRBJ2-6, with D perhaps TRBD1 (5 bases). V was shortened by 1 base and J by 1 base, with 17 bases between the two germline ends. The CDR3 consists of 19 residues. Germline V gene sequence: CDR1 MGHRA, CDR2 YSYEKL. As DNA, the CDR3 is TGCGCCAGCAGCCAAGTATTTACAGTGGGGCCGTCTGGGGCCAACGTCCTGACTTTC. This translates into CASSQVFTVGPSGANVLTF.

The chain has TRBV2 and TRBJ1-4, with 8 bases that match TRBD1. After removal of 7 bases from V and 8 bases from J, the junction contained 9 bases not matched to a gene. CDR1 SNHLY and CDR2 FYNNEI come from the germline V gene. The CDR3 has 14 amino acids. Here the CDR3 DNA reads TGTGCCAGCATACTAGACAGGGGTAGGGAAAAACTGTTTTTT. Residues: CASILDRGREKLFF.

The chain is built from TRBV12-5 and TRBJ1-6; TRBD1 might be the D (5 bases). The germline V gene has CDR1 LGHNT and CDR2 FRNRAP. This CDR3 has 16 amino acids. The V end lost 0 bases, the J end lost 8 bases, and 14 bases lay between the germline ends. The CDR3, as DNA: TGTGCTAGTGGTTTGGTGCAGACAGCCCTACATTCACCCCTCCACTTT. Protein sequence: CASGLVQTALHSPLHF.

This clone was detected only once. The chain couples TRBV5-1 to TRBJ1-1; 9 bases fit TRBD1. Germline loops: CDR1 SGHRS, CDR2 YFSETQ. The J segment lost 8 bases and the V segment lost 4 bases, leaving 9 bases of the junction unmatched. CDR3 length: 14 residues. The CDR3 nucleotides read TGCGCCAGCAGCCCATTACAGGGGGCGAACGAAGCTTTCTTT. Translating gives CASSPLQGANEAFF.

The chain has TRBV19 and TRBJ1-1, with 7 bases aligning to TRBD1. The V segment lost 6 bases and the J segment 0 bases; nucleotides outside the gene matches: 1. Germline-derived CDR1 and CDR2 are LNHDA and SQIVND (reference sequence). CDR3 length equals 13 residues. CDR3 DNA: TGTGCCAGTAGCGGGACAGTGAACACTGAAGCTTTCTTT. This codes for CASSGTVNTEAFF. The whole variable domain, filled in from reference TRBV19 and TRBJ1-1, reads DGGITQSPKYLFRKEGQNVTLSCEQNLNHDAMYWYRQDPGQGLRLIYYSQIVNDFQKGDIAEGYSVSREKKESFPLTVTSAQKNPTAFYLCASSGTVNTEAFFGQGTRLTVV.

The chain couples TRBV9 to TRBJ1-1; D ambiguous. This CDR3 spans 13 amino acids. Germline V gene sequence: CDR1 SGDLS, CDR2 YYNGEE. Trimming took 4 bases from V and 1 from J, leaving 8 bases between them. CDR3 DNA: TGTGCCAGCAGCTCCGGTCCGAACACTGAAGCTTTCTTT. As protein: CASSSGPNTEAFF.

This clone was observed a single time. This rearrangement joins TRBV19 to TRBJ1-5, with D possibly matching TRBD1 (5 bases). CDR3 length: 17 amino acids. The ends were cut back, 10 bases at V and 0 bases at J, with 22 bases in the middle. Germline lookup yields CDR1 LNHDA and CDR2 SQIVND (reference sequence). Written as DNA, the CDR3 is TGTGCCACCCGGACAAGTGATTTAGCCTATAGCAATCAGCCCCAGCATTTT. As protein: CATRTSDLAYSNQPQHF.

V is TRBV2 and J is TRBJ2-7; 8 nucleotides match TRBD1. Germline CDR1 reads SNHLY; CDR2 reads FYNNEI. This CDR3 spans 13 amino acids. J gave up 4 bases and V 6 bases, and 5 bases lay outside the gene matches. The CDR3 sequence is CASREDRAYEQYF. The CDR3 DNA follows: TGTGCCAGCAGAGAGGACAGGGCTTACGAGCAGTACTTC.

The rearrangement uses TRBV6-5 and TRBJ2-3, with D perhaps TRBD1 (5 bases). This CDR3 is built from 13 residues. Trimming shortened V by 6 bases and J by 2 bases, and 9 bases separated the two germline ends. Germline V gene lookup returns CDR1 MNHEY and CDR2 SVGAGI. The CDR3 bases are TGTGCCAGCAGGGTGACAGACACAGATACGCAGTATTTT. This codes for CASRVTDTDTQYF.